The clone carrying this T cell receptor beta chain came up a few times. The antigen is not known. The junction does not match germline at one end; this may be a read error. Together with a sample-barcoded 5' primer, a J-beta primer mix was included in a second PCR lasting roughly 6 to 12 cycles. TCRdb ran MiXCR on the 5' RACE reads and lists one entry per CDR3 protein. The sample lists 550,000 to 750,000 distinct CDR3 sequences; more than 20% were seen once. The V gene's germline CDR1 is SQVTM and CDR2 ANQGSEA. The CDR3 loop spans 14 amino acids. The data derive from a study of blood T cells in healthy people across ages. Study findings and constraints: More naive CD4+ cells and higher diversity marked long-lived donors relative to aged donors.

This receptor was identified in a man in his sixties or seventies in good health. The rearrangement joins TRBV29-1 to TRBJ1-4; 8 bases match TRBD1. The sample consisted of blood. Written as DNA, the CDR3 is TGCAGCGCTCGCGGACAGGGTACCAATGGAAAACTGTTTTTT. Translated, it gives CSARGQGTNGKLFF.